Described below is a single TCR beta chain sequence and its context. TCRdb keeps only in-frame clones here, not all; method: immunoSEQ multiplex PCR. The sample lists about 440,000 clones, about 92% occurring once. Cohort placement rested on clinical history that participants reported themselves. The sample is drawn from a study of blood T cell repertoires in COVID-19. Germline V lookup: CDR1 MDHEN, CDR2 SYDVKM. V lost 3 bases and J lost 5; bases outside the gene matches: 8. The CDR3 covers 16 residues. The V call is TRBV28, the J call TRBJ2-5; 11 positions match TRBD2. Sequencing was carried out using PBMCs or T cells enriched from blood (not recorded which). The receptor comes from a man younger than 30 who had recovered from COVID-19. CDR3 DNA: TGTGCCAGCAGTTTTCGCGGACTAGCGGGCTTCGAGACCCAGTACTTC. The encoded protein is CASSFRGLAGFETQYF.